The clone carrying this T cell receptor (beta chain) is a singleton in its sample. The data stem from a study of blood T cell repertoires in COVID-19. Method: immunoSEQ multiplex PCR; TCRdb's copy keeps in-frame clones and lacks some. The sample carries around 250,000 clones, approximately 82% recorded once. The sequencing input was peripheral blood. The TCR originated in a man aged 25 to 45 who had recovered from COVID-19.

The CDR3 loop reads CASSSGLAAIWDTQYF. The DNA for the CDR3 is TGTGCCAGCAGCTCCGGACTAGCGGCGATCTGGGATACGCAGTATTTT. This chain links TRBV5-4 with TRBJ2-3; 10 positions match TRBD2. After removal of 3 bases from V and 6 bases from J, the junction contained 10 bases not matched to a gene. CDR1 SGHNT and CDR2 YYREEE come from the germline V gene (reference sequence). The CDR3 extends over 16 amino acids.